The present entry profiles one TCR beta chain with its context. The antigen remains undetermined. These data are taken from a study of radiotherapy plus CTLA-4 blockade in lung cancer. Those with chemo-refractory metastatic non-small-cell lung cancer were treated with focal radiation combined with CTLA-4 blockade using ipilimumab. Method: immunoSEQ multiplex PCR; TCRdb's copy keeps in-frame clones and lacks some. The sample includes around 110,000 clones, 75% to 90% of them seen just once. The CDR3 is 15 residues long. Between the trimmed V and J ends, which lost 5 bases and 4 bases, there was a span of 17 bases. Looked up from germline, CDR1 is SGHTA and CDR2 is FQGTGA. Study-level findings and limits: Early clone dynamics of blood T cells, plus interferon-beta, reportedly predicted response best. Blood-borne expansion of tumor-derived TCR clones followed radiotherapy plus ipilimumab.

The TCR was taken from a human donor with non-small cell lung cancer that progressed on radiotherapy plus ipilimumab. Specimen: peripheral blood, collected from a patient treated with radiotherapy plus ipilimumab. This rearrangement joins TRBV7-3 to TRBJ1-2; the D is unclear. The CDR3 protein is CASSKGRGGAYGYTF. CDR3 nucleotides: TGTGCCAGCAGCAAAGGGAGAGGTGGAGCCTATGGCTACACCTTC.